One TCR beta chain is described in this entry. Its recognized antigen is unknown. Base qualities are not provided; no much larger clone lies one nucleotide away. The record originates from a study of control samples from healthy donors and cancer patients (dated by TCRdb to 2018 to 2021). Preparation of the library involved the immunoSEQ multiplex PCR assay. Entries here come from immuneACCESS through TCRdb and include only in-frame sequences with V and J called. Some clones fail to appear in such tables; in the studies checked, an unresolved V gene covers under half of the shortfall, and the cause of the remainder is unknown. This sample has about 85,000 clones in its table, and around 90% of those were observed once. The ten largest clonotypes hold about 7.4% of the sample. The CDR3 measures 13 amino acids from cysteine to phenylalanine. The only DNA kept is the CDR3, 39 bases in frame from the first base. The germline V gene sets CDR1 to SNHLY and CDR2 to FYNNEI. V sheds 6 bases and J sheds 8 bases, leaving 16 bases between their ends.

The sequence joins TRBV2 to TRBJ1-2; a weak D assignment points to TRBD1 (6 bases agree). Sequencing input: blood. The clonotype comes from a woman aged 55-69 years in good health. The CDR3 is CASRIRGAQGYTF. At the DNA level, the sequence is TGTGCCAGCAGGATAAGGGGGGCTCAGGGCTACACCTTC.